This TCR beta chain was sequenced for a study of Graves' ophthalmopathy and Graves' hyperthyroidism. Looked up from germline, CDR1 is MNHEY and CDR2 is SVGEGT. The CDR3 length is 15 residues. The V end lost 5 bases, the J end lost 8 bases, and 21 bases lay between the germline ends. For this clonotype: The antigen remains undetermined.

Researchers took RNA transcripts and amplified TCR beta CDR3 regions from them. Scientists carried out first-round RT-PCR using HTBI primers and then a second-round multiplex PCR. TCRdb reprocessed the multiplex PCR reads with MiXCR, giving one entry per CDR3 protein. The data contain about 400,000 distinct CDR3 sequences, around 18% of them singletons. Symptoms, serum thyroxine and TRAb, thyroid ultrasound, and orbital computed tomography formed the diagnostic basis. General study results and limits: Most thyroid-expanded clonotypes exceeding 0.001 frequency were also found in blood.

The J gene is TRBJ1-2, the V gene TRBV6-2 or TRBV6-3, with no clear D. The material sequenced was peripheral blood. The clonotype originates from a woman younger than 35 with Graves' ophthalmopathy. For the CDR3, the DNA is TGTGCCAGCAGTGCTTGGGAACGATCTCTCGGAGGCTACACCTTC. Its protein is CASSAWERSLGGYTF.